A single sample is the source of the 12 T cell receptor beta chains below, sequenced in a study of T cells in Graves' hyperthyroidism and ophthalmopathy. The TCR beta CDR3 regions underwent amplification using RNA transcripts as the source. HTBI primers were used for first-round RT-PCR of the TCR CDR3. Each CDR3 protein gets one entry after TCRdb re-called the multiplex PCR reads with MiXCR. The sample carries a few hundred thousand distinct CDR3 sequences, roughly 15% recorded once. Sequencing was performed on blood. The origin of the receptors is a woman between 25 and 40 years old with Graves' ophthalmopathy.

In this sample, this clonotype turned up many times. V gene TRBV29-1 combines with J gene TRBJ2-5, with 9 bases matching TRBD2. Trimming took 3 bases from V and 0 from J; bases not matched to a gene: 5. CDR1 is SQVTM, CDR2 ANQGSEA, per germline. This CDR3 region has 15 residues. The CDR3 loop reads CSVESSGVYQETQYF. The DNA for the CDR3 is TGCAGCGTTGAGTCTAGCGGGGTGTACCAAGAGACCCAGTACTTC.

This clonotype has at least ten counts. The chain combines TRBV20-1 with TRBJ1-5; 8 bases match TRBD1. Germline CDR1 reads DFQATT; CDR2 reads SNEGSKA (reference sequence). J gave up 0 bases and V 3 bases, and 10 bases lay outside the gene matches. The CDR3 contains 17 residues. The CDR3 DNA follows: TGCAGTGCTAGTTTCGGGACAGGTGCCTATAGCAATCAGCCCCAGCATTTT. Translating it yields CSASFGTGAYSNQPQHF.

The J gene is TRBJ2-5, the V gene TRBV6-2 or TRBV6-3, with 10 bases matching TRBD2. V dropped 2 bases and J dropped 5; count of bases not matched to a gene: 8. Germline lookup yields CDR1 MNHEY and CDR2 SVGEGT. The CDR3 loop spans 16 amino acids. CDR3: CASSYELAGMVETQYF. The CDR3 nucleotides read TGTGCCAGCAGTTACGAACTAGCGGGAATGGTGGAGACCCAGTACTTC.

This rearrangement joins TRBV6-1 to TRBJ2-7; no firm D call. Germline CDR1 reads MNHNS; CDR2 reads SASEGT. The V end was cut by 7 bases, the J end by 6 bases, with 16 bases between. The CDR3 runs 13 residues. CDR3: CASTGPVLGEQYF. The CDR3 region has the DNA TGTGCCAGCACAGGCCCGGTCCTTGGCGAGCAGTACTTC.

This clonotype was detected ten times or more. The CDR3 spells CASSLAEGFTEAFF. In nucleotides, the CDR3 is TGCGCCAGCAGCTTGGCTGAGGGGTTCACTGAAGCTTTCTTT. J is TRBJ1-1 and V is TRBV5-1; D may be TRBD1 (5 bases). The CDR3 consists of 14 residues. Trimming shortened V by 0 bases and J by 4 bases, and 10 bases separated the two germline ends. CDR1 is SGHRS, CDR2 YFSETQ, per germline.

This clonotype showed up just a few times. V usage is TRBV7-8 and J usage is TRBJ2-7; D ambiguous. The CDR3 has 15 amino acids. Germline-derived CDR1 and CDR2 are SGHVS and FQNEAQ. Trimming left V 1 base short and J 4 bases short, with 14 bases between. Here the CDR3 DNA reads TGTGCCAGCAGCTTAGAATTTGAAGGGTTTTACGAGCAGTACTTC. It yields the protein CASSLEFEGFYEQYF. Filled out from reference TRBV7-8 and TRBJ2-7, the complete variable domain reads GAGVSQSPRYKVAKRGQDVALRCDPISGHVSLFWYQQALGQGPEFLTYFQNEAQLDKSGLPSDRFFAERPEGSVSTLKIQRTQQEDSAVYLCASSLEFEGFYEQYFGPGTRLTVT.

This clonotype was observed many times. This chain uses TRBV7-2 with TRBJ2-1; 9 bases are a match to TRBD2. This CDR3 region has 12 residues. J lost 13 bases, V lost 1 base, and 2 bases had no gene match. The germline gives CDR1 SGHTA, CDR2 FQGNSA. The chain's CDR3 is CASSLVGTSQFF. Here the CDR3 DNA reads TGTGCCAGCAGCTTAGTGGGGACTAGCCAGTTCTTC.

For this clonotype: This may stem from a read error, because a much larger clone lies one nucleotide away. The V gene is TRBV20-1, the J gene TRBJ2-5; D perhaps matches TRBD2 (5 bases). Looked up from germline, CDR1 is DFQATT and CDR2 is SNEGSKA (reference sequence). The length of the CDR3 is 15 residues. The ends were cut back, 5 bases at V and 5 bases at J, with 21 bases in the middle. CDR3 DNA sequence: TGCAGTGCTCCTTCTCAAGCGGACTTTCGGGAGACCCAGTACTTC. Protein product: CSAPSQADFRETQYF.

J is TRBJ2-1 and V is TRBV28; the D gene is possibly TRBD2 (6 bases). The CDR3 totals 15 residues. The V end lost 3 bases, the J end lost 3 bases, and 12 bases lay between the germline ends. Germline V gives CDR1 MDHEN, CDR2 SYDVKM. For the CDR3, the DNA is TGTGCCAGCAGTTTGGACAAGACTAGCTACAATGAGCAGTTCTTC. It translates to CASSLDKTSYNEQFF.

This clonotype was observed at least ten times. As DNA, the CDR3 is TGTGCCAGTAGTATCGGACAGGGGGCCTACGAGCAGTACTTC. The encoded protein is CASSIGQGAYEQYF. This chain joins TRBV19 and TRBJ2-7; 10 bases line up with TRBD1. The germline gives CDR1 LNHDA, CDR2 SQIVND (reference sequence). V was pared by 3 bases and J by 2 bases, with 1 base of the junction left unmatched. The CDR3 covers 14 residues.

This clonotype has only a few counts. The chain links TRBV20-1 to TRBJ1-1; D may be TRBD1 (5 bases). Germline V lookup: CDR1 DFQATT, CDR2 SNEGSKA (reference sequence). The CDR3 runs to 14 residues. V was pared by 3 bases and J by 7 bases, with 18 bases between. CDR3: CSASERFQGYEAFF. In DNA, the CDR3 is TGCAGTGCTAGCGAGCGCTTCCAGGGATATGAAGCTTTCTTT.

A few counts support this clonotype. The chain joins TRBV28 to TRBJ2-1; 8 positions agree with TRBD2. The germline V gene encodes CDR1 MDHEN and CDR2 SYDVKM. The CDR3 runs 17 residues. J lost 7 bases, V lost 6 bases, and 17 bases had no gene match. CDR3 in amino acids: CASSPLAGIQVSNEQFF. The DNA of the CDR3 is TGTGCCAGCAGCCCGCTAGCGGGTATTCAAGTTTCAAATGAGCAGTTCTTC. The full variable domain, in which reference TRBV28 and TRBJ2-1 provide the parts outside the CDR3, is DVKVTQSSRYLVKRTGEKVFLECVQDMDHENMFWYRQDPGLGLRLIYFSYDVKMKEKGDIPEGYSVSREKKERFSLILESASTNQTSMYLCASSPLAGIQVSNEQFFGPGTRLTVL.